The sequence of this T cell receptor beta chain was determined in a study of blood T cell repertoires in COVID-19 (dated by TCRdb to the early 2020s). For the study in its entirety: Samples covering the acute and convalescent phases of COVID-19 were provided by collaborators in the United States, Italy and Spain. Samples were obtained from the ongoing ImmuneRACE study (first 160 participants) and from over 1,000 subjects provided by 6 global collaborators. Subjects who had been exposed to COVID-19, were actively infected with it, or had recovered from it provided the deeply sampled blood TCRbeta repertoires that made up the dataset. The material from the prospective study consisted of cDNA or gDNA derived from T cells, B-cell-depleted T cells, or PBMCs. The sample metadata nearly always contained a de-identified subject ID, COVID-19 status, age in years and sex. Where available, HLA class I and class II types were taken from metadata supplied by the sample provider and were not determined by assay-based typing. The repertoires were released in a freely available public database meant as a resource for research on the immune response to SARS-CoV-2. The investigation overall reported the following: How much clinical and demographic metadata was included differed by source and by participant, and the metadata was provided uncurated.

The immunoSEQ Assay, a bias-controlled multiplex PCR, was used to amplify TCRbeta CDR3 regions from genomic DNA. In the source study's methods: The number of nucleated cells in each sample was estimated from the amplification of reference gene primers within the assay. To quantify the absolute abundance of each unique TCRbeta CDR3 rearrangement, sequence reads were collapsed and filtered. For each sample, productive Simpson clonality was calculated as the square root of Simpson's diversity index over productive rearrangements. As stored in TCRdb, this immuneACCESS dataset retains in-frame rearrangements with V and J assigned. A fraction of the clones does not appear; measured against another copy, unresolved V genes explain less than half of the discrepancy, and the remainder lacks a known reason. V, J and clone size were drawn from that table, and D and trimming were deduced from the DNA. For this sample the table gives about 100,000 clones, of which more than 75% were detected only once. Roughly 13% of the sample is in the top ten clones.

This clone has just one count. This clone's antigen is unknown. No quality values exist for individual bases; no much larger clone is one base distant. Collaborating institutions collected whole blood in K2EDTA tubes following their own protocols. For TCRbeta analysis, collaborator samples were shipped as frozen whole blood, as isolated PBMCs, or as DNA extracted from either sample type. At the junction V is shortened by 1 base and J by 8 bases, with 15 bases in between. There are 15 amino acids in the CDR3, from cysteine to phenylalanine inclusive. The sequence is cut down to CDR3 DNA, 45 bases in frame from base 1. Sequences SGHVS (CDR1) and FQNEAQ (CDR2) are obtained from the germline V gene.

Recombination linked TRBV7-8 to TRBJ1-5, with an unclear D gene assignment. Specimen: peripheral blood. This TCR came from a human donor in a cohort sampled during active COVID-19. The CDR3 loop reads CASSLGSRIGEPQHF. The DNA is TGTGCCAGCAGCTTAGGGTCCCGTATCGGGGAGCCCCAGCATTTT.